The 13 T cell receptor beta chains in this list originate from one sample, sequenced in a study of T cell repertoires in cytomegalovirus infection. Using its own MiXCR run on the reads, TCRdb lists one record per CDR3 protein. The sample yields 200,000 to 300,000 distinct CDR3 sequences, approximately 9.1% seen once. The sample comprised PBMCs. These receptors were taken from a human donor in good health (CMV status not recorded). Some clones in this sample may be carry-over from other donors' samples.

A note on this clonotype: This may be a read error: a much more frequent sequence differs by one nucleotide. This rearrangement joins TRBV7-9 to TRBJ1-4, with D perhaps matching TRBD1 (5 bases). CDR1 is SEHNR and CDR2 is FQNEAQ in the germline V gene (reference sequence). The CDR3 length is 13 residues. CDR3 DNA: TGTGCCAACAGCGGGGTGAGGGGTGGAGAACTGTTTTTT. This gives the protein CANSGVRGGELFF.

Many counts were recorded for this clonotype. The chain uses TRBV5-5 and TRBJ2-1; 9 bases are shared with TRBD1. Germline V gene sequence: CDR1 SGHKS, CDR2 YYEKEE (reference sequence). J lost 6 bases, V lost 1 base, and 5 bases had no gene match. The CDR3 covers 15 residues. The CDR3 nucleotides are TGTGCCAGCAGCTTGACAGGGGGCGGGTTCAATGAGCAGTTCTTC. Residues: CASSLTGGGFNEQFF.

This clonotype has just a few counts. The V call is TRBV2, the J call TRBJ1-4, with unresolved D. Per the germline V gene, CDR1 is SNHLY and CDR2 is FYNNEI. The V end was cut by 3 bases, the J end by 1 base, with 9 bases between. The CDR3 length is 15 residues. The CDR3 sequence is CASSDRRGTNEKLFF. Here the CDR3 DNA reads TGTGCCAGCAGTGACAGGCGTGGAACTAATGAAAAACTGTTTTTT. Full variable domain (remainder filled in from reference TRBV2 and TRBJ1-4): EPEVTQTPSHQVTQMGQEVILRCVPISNHLYFYWYRQILGQKVEFLVSFYNNEISEKSEIFDDQFSVERPDGSNFTLKIRSTKLEDSAMYFCASSDRRGTNEKLFFGSGTQLSVL.

This clonotype has ten or more counts. V and J are TRBV7-2 and TRBJ2-7; 10 nucleotides align to TRBD1. CDR1 is SGHTA, CDR2 FQGNSA, per germline. CDR3 length equals 15 residues. V trimming: 2 bases; J trimming: 6 bases; junction bases outside the gene matches: 7. This chain's CDR3 is CASSLWGTGAPEQYF. Written as DNA, the CDR3 is TGTGCCAGCAGCTTATGGGGGACAGGGGCCCCCGAGCAGTACTTC.

V usage is TRBV11-1 and J usage is TRBJ2-1; D is possibly TRBD2 (6 bases). Germline lookup yields CDR1 SGHAT and CDR2 FQDESV (reference sequence). The CDR3 loop spans 13 amino acids. The V end lost 5 bases, the J end lost 6 bases, and 11 bases lay between the germline ends. The CDR3 reads CASSRRGFNEQFF. CDR3 sequence (DNA): TGTGCCAGCAGCCGGAGGGGTTTCAATGAGCAGTTCTTC. Full variable domain (rest looked up from reference TRBV11-1 and TRBJ2-1): EAEVAQSPRYKITEKSQAVAFWCDPISGHATLYWYRQILGQGPELLVQFQDESVVDDSQLPKDRFSAERLKGVDSTLKIQPAELGDSAMYLCASSRRGFNEQFFGPGTRLTVL.

This clonotype was counted ten times or more. The V gene is TRBV12-3 or TRBV12-4, the J gene TRBJ1-5; tentatively, D is TRBD1 (5 bases). CDR3 length: 16 amino acids. The V end lost 6 bases, the J end lost 2 bases, and 17 bases lay between the germline ends. The CDR3 spells CASRAGGSSGNQPQHF. In DNA form, the CDR3 reads TGTGCCAGCAGGGCCGGGGGGTCCTCAGGCAATCAGCCCCAGCATTTT.

This clonotype was seen a few times. V gene TRBV5-1 combines with J gene TRBJ2-1; TRBD2 is a possible D gene (6 bases). V dropped 4 bases and J dropped 4 bases, with 15 bases sitting between them. The germline V gene has CDR1 SGHRS and CDR2 YFSETQ. The CDR3 covers 15 residues. The CDR3 DNA reads as TGCGCCAGCAGCCTTCAACTAGCCGTATACAATGAGCAGTTCTTC. Encoded protein: CASSLQLAVYNEQFF.

This clonotype was observed many times. The chain couples TRBV4-3 to TRBJ2-6; the D gene could be TRBD1 or TRBD2 (7 bases each). The V and J ends lost 4 bases and 4 bases respectively, with 11 bases between them. The CDR3 extends over 15 amino acids. Germline values: CDR1 LGHNA, CDR2 YSLEER. CDR3 protein: CASSPGGVGANVLTF. The CDR3 region has the DNA TGCGCCAGCAGCCCAGGGGGGGTCGGGGCCAACGTCCTGACTTTC.

This clonotype has ten or more counts. V gene TRBV20-1 combines with J gene TRBJ1-5, with 8 bases identical to TRBD1. Germline values: CDR1 DFQATT, CDR2 SNEGSKA (reference sequence). The CDR3 consists of 15 residues. The junction had 13 bases not matched to a gene; V was cut back by 3 bases and J by 9 bases. The CDR3 nucleotides are TGCAGTGCTAGTAGCGGGACAGGCGGTAGTAGGCCCCAGCATTTT. The encoded protein is CSASSGTGGSRPQHF.

This clonotype showed up just a few times. The rearrangement uses TRBV7-8 and TRBJ1-1; tentatively, D is TRBD1 (6 bases). V lost 7 bases and J 1 base, leaving 13 bases between the germline ends. CDR3 length equals 14 residues. Germline V gene sequence: CDR1 SGHVS, CDR2 FQNEAQ. The CDR3: CASMPGHQNTEAFF. DNA of the CDR3: TGTGCCAGCATGCCGGGACACCAGAACACTGAAGCTTTCTTT.

The genes are TRBV20-1 and TRBJ2-1; TRBD2 is a possible D gene (6 bases). Germline CDR1 reads DFQATT; CDR2 reads SNEGSKA (reference sequence). This CDR3 is built from 15 residues. Trimming shortened V by 5 bases and J by 6 bases, and 20 bases separated the two germline ends. The CDR3 is CSALARETVSNEQFF. Here the CDR3 DNA reads TGCAGTGCTCTGGCCCGGGAGACAGTATCCAATGAGCAGTTCTTC.

This clonotype was detected many times. The CDR3 DNA sequence: TGTGCCAGCAGCGCCGACAGGGGCGTTACATCTTCTCAGTACTTC. Translated: CASSADRGVTSSQYF. V gene TRBV7-6 combines with J gene TRBJ2-7; 8 bases are a match to TRBD1. J was trimmed by 10 bases and V by 5 bases; bases with no gene match: 16. This CDR3 is 15 amino acids long. CDR1 SGHVS and CDR2 FNYEAQ come from the germline V gene.

This clonotype was seen ten or more times. As DNA, the CDR3 is TGTGCCAGCAGCTTAGCCCCTACTAGGACAGATACGCAGTATTTT. It yields the protein CASSLAPTRTDTQYF. V gene TRBV7-8 combines with J gene TRBJ2-3; weak D call: TRBD2 (5 bases). Germline loops: CDR1 SGHVS, CDR2 FQNEAQ. There are 15 residues in the CDR3. Trimming cost V 0 bases and J 3 bases, with 10 bases left between them.